The rows below give T cell receptor beta chains drawn from one sample of a study of cytomegalovirus exposure and HLA in healthy donors. Some clones are missing from TCRdb's copy, which holds only in-frame ones; the method was immunoSEQ multiplex PCR. This table has approximately 170,000 clones, 85% appearing once. Material for sequencing was PBMCs. These receptor sequences come from a boy aged 2-15 years in good health and CMV-seronegative. Both conserved end residues are part of each CDR3. The order of the fields is V gene, clone size, J gene, D gene, CDR3 DNA, CDR3 protein. The D gene is left open where the match is weak. Expanded clones get a size class; other rows say once, few or many, or leave the size out.

v_gene: TRBV19; abundance: .; j_gene: TRBJ1-6; d_gene: .; CDR3nt: TGTGCCAGTGAGAGCTCCTATAATTCACCCCTCCACTTT; CDR3aa: CASESSYNSPLHF
v_gene: TRBV11-2; abundance: .; j_gene: TRBJ1-1; d_gene: TRBD1; CDR3nt: TGTGCCAGCAGCTTGCCCAGGACAGGGGGCACTGAAGCTTTCTTT; CDR3aa: CASSLPRTGGTEAFF
v_gene: TRBV30; abundance: .; j_gene: TRBJ2-7; d_gene: .; CDR3nt: TGTGCCTGGAGCGGGAGTTACGAGCAGTACTTC; CDR3aa: CAWSGSYEQYF
v_gene: TRBV9; abundance: .; j_gene: TRBJ2-1; d_gene: .; CDR3nt: TGTGCCAGCAGCGTCGAACCGGGAGCCATGTACAATGAGCAGTTCTTC; CDR3aa: CASSVEPGAMYNEQFF
v_gene: TRBV7-3; abundance: .; j_gene: TRBJ2-3; d_gene: TRBD2; CDR3nt: TGTGCCAGCAGCCCCCTTTCTAGGCGGGAGGGAGGTGATACGCAGTATTTT; CDR3aa: CASSPLSRREGGDTQYF
v_gene: TRBV5-1; abundance: .; j_gene: TRBJ1-4; d_gene: .; CDR3nt: TGCGCCAGCAGCCCAGCTAGAACGGGACAAACTAATGAAAAACTGTTTTTT; CDR3aa: CASSPARTGQTNEKLFF
v_gene: TRBV4-2; abundance: .; j_gene: TRBJ1-6; d_gene: .; CDR3nt: TGTGCCAGCAGCCCCGGGGTTCGGGGTCGTGATTCACCCCTCCACTTT; CDR3aa: CASSPGVRGRDSPLHF
v_gene: TRBV9; abundance: .; j_gene: TRBJ2-3; d_gene: .; CDR3nt: TGTGCCAGCAGCACCACTGTTAGCTACGGTACGCAGTATTTT; CDR3aa: CASSTTVSYGTQYF
v_gene: TRBV9; abundance: .; j_gene: TRBJ2-3; d_gene: .; CDR3nt: TGTGCCAGCAGCGTAGCTGTAGCATCTAGCACAGATACGCAGTATTTT; CDR3aa: CASSVAVASSTDTQYF
v_gene: TRBV7-9; abundance: .; j_gene: TRBJ2-5; d_gene: TRBD1; CDR3nt: TGTGCCAGCAGGGGGGACAGAGAGACCCAGTACTTC; CDR3aa: CASRGDRETQYF
v_gene: TRBV7-9; abundance: few; j_gene: TRBJ2-1; d_gene: .; CDR3nt: TGTGCCAGCAGCCAGTCTAGCCCCCGTTACAATGAGCAGTTCTTC; CDR3aa: CASSQSSPRYNEQFF
v_gene: TRBV6-4; abundance: .; j_gene: TRBJ2-7; d_gene: TRBD1; CDR3nt: TGTGCCAGCAGGCACATGGACAGGCTCTACGAGCAGTACTTC; CDR3aa: CASRHMDRLYEQYF
v_gene: TRBV19; abundance: .; j_gene: TRBJ1-2; d_gene: .; CDR3nt: TGTGCCAGTAGTATCTGGGGAGCTAACTATGGCTACACCTTC; CDR3aa: CASSIWGANYGYTF
v_gene: TRBV5-1; abundance: .; j_gene: TRBJ2-3; d_gene: TRBD2; CDR3nt: TGCGCCAGCACCCAAGCTAGCGGGGGGGTTACTAGCACAGATACGCAGTATTTT; CDR3aa: CASTQASGGVTSTDTQYF
v_gene: TRBV5-5; abundance: .; j_gene: TRBJ1-2; d_gene: .; CDR3nt: TGTGCCAGCAGCTCGACAATTGGACAGTCCGGAAACTATGGCTACACCTTC; CDR3aa: CASSSTIGQSGNYGYTF
v_gene: TRBV27; abundance: .; j_gene: TRBJ1-2; d_gene: TRBD1; CDR3nt: TGTGCCAGCAGTCCCGGGACAGGGGTATGGGGCTACACCTTC; CDR3aa: CASSPGTGVWGYTF
v_gene: TRBV2; abundance: .; j_gene: TRBJ1-5; d_gene: .; CDR3nt: TGTGCCAGCTCCGCCAGCGGGAATCAGCCCCAGCATTTT; CDR3aa: CASSASGNQPQHF
v_gene: TRBV7-9; abundance: .; j_gene: TRBJ2-5; d_gene: TRBD1; CDR3nt: TGTGCCAGCAGCTCCCGGACAGGAAGGGAGCAGTACTTC; CDR3aa: CASSSRTGREQYF
v_gene: TRBV4-1; abundance: .; j_gene: TRBJ2-7; d_gene: .; CDR3nt: TGCGCCAGCAGCCAAGTTATCCGGAGGGGCTATCTCTACGAGCAGTACTTC; CDR3aa: CASSQVIRRGYLYEQYF
v_gene: TRBV4-1; abundance: .; j_gene: TRBJ1-1; d_gene: .; CDR3nt: TGCGCCAGCAGCCAACCGACAGCGAACACTGAAGCTTTCTTT; CDR3aa: CASSQPTANTEAFF
v_gene: TRBV5-1; abundance: .; j_gene: TRBJ2-4; d_gene: TRBD2; CDR3nt: TGCGCCAGCAGCCCGCGGGCCGGGAGCGGGGTAGCCAAAAACATTCAGTACTTC; CDR3aa: CASSPRAGSGVAKNIQYF
v_gene: TRBV5-6; abundance: .; j_gene: TRBJ2-1; d_gene: TRBD2; CDR3nt: TGTGCCAGCAGTTCCGGTGGCAGTAAACCGGGACTACCCCTCTTAGGGCAGTTCTTC; CDR3aa: CASSSGGSKPGLPLLGQFF
v_gene: TRBV28; abundance: .; j_gene: TRBJ2-1; d_gene: .; CDR3nt: TGTGCCAGCAGACGATTCGGGGAGCAGTTCTTC; CDR3aa: CASRRFGEQFF
v_gene: TRBV7-3; abundance: .; j_gene: TRBJ2-7; d_gene: TRBD1; CDR3nt: TGTGCCAGCAGCTACGGACAGGGAAACGAGCAGTACTTC; CDR3aa: CASSYGQGNEQYF
v_gene: TRBV29-1; abundance: .; j_gene: TRBJ1-1; d_gene: .; CDR3nt: TGCAGCGTGGTGACGGGTCTTTTGAACACTGAAGCTTTCTTT; CDR3aa: CSVVTGLLNTEAFF
v_gene: TRBV28; abundance: .; j_gene: TRBJ2-1; d_gene: TRBD2; CDR3nt: TGTGCCAGCAGTTTCGGCGGGAGGTTTCGGAGCTCCTACAATGAGCAGTTCTTC; CDR3aa: CASSFGGRFRSSYNEQFF
v_gene: TRBV19; abundance: .; j_gene: TRBJ2-3; d_gene: .; CDR3nt: TGTGCCAGTAGTATAGGGAGTGGCGACTTCACGGCAGATACGCAGTATTTT; CDR3aa: CASSIGSGDFTADTQYF
v_gene: TRBV19; abundance: few; j_gene: TRBJ1-4; d_gene: .; CDR3nt: TGTGCCAGTAGCGATCTGGGGGACACCGAAAAACTGTTTTTT; CDR3aa: CASSDLGDTEKLFF
v_gene: TRBV10-1; abundance: .; j_gene: TRBJ2-2; d_gene: .; CDR3nt: TGCGCCACCTCAAGAATGTCATTACGGACAAGAACCGGGGAGCTGTTTTTT; CDR3aa: CATSRMSLRTRTGELFF
v_gene: TRBV7-9; abundance: once; j_gene: TRBJ2-5; d_gene: TRBD2; CDR3nt: TGTGCCAGCAGCCTTACTAGCGGGAGGGATGGGGAGACCCAGTACTTC; CDR3aa: CASSLTSGRDGETQYF
v_gene: TRBV7-2; abundance: once; j_gene: TRBJ2-2; d_gene: .; CDR3nt: TGTGCCAGCAGCTTAGTGGCCACCGGGGAGCTGTTTTTT; CDR3aa: CASSLVATGELFF
v_gene: TRBV4-1; abundance: .; j_gene: TRBJ1-2; d_gene: TRBD1; CDR3nt: TGCGCCAGCAGCCAAACCGACAGGGATGGCTACACCTTC; CDR3aa: CASSQTDRDGYTF
v_gene: TRBV27; abundance: .; j_gene: TRBJ2-2; d_gene: .; CDR3nt: TGTGCCAGCAGTGCAATGAAGCGAGGGGGAACCGGGGAGCTGTTTTTT; CDR3aa: CASSAMKRGGTGELFF
v_gene: TRBV11-1; abundance: .; j_gene: TRBJ2-1; d_gene: TRBD2; CDR3nt: TGTGCCAGCAGCTTATACGCTAGCGGGCCTGAGCAGTTCTTC; CDR3aa: CASSLYASGPEQFF
v_gene: TRBV7-2; abundance: .; j_gene: TRBJ2-2; d_gene: TRBD1; CDR3nt: TGTGCCAGCGGGACAGGAGCTAACACCGGGGAGCTGTTTTTT; CDR3aa: CASGTGANTGELFF
v_gene: TRBV7-9; abundance: .; j_gene: TRBJ1-2; d_gene: .; CDR3nt: TGTTCCAGCAGCTTAGGATCCGGGGTTGATGGCTACACCTTC; CDR3aa: CSSSLGSGVDGYTF
v_gene: TRBV5-6; abundance: .; j_gene: TRBJ2-2; d_gene: .; CDR3nt: TGTGCCAGCAGCTTGGTTCAGGGGAACACCGGGGAGCTGTTTTTT; CDR3aa: CASSLVQGNTGELFF
v_gene: TRBV29-1; abundance: .; j_gene: TRBJ1-2; d_gene: TRBD1; CDR3nt: TGCAGCGTTGAGGACAGGGGCTATGGCTACACCTTC; CDR3aa: CSVEDRGYGYTF
v_gene: TRBV4-1; abundance: .; j_gene: TRBJ1-5; d_gene: .; CDR3nt: TGCGCCAGCTCCGGGGCTGCGGGATATTTTGGTCAGCCCCAGCATTTT; CDR3aa: CASSGAAGYFGQPQHF
v_gene: TRBV6-1; abundance: .; j_gene: TRBJ1-1; d_gene: .; CDR3nt: TGTGCCAGCAGTGTCATGAACACTGAAGCTTTCTTT; CDR3aa: CASSVMNTEAFF
v_gene: TRBV27; abundance: .; j_gene: TRBJ2-7; d_gene: TRBD1; CDR3nt: TGTGCCAGCAGTTTATCAGGGACAGGGGACTACGAGCAGTACTTC; CDR3aa: CASSLSGTGDYEQYF
v_gene: TRBV7-8; abundance: .; j_gene: TRBJ2-1; d_gene: TRBD2; CDR3nt: TGTGCCAGCAGCTTGCTTAATGGACTAGCGAACAATGAGCAGTTCTTC; CDR3aa: CASSLLNGLANNEQFF
v_gene: TRBV5-1; abundance: .; j_gene: TRBJ2-1; d_gene: TRBD2; CDR3nt: TGCGCCAGCAGCTCGGGGACTAGCTGGCCGGGGGAGCAGTTCTTC; CDR3aa: CASSSGTSWPGEQFF
v_gene: TRBV7-9; abundance: once; j_gene: TRBJ2-2; d_gene: TRBD2; CDR3nt: TGTTCCAGCAGCGGGACTAGCGGGTTTATTTTGAACACCGGGGAGCTGTTTTTT; CDR3aa: CSSSGTSGFILNTGELFF
v_gene: TRBV30; abundance: .; j_gene: TRBJ2-7; d_gene: TRBD2; CDR3nt: TGTGCCTGGAGTGTATGGCTAGCGGGTTCCTACGAGCAGTACTTC; CDR3aa: CAWSVWLAGSYEQYF
v_gene: TRBV6-5; abundance: once; j_gene: TRBJ1-2; d_gene: .; CDR3nt: TGTGCCAGCACCGCTCCCGGCGGCAAGTATGGCTACACCTTC; CDR3aa: CASTAPGGKYGYTF
v_gene: TRBV9; abundance: .; j_gene: TRBJ1-3; d_gene: .; CDR3nt: TGTGCCAGCACTTCTGGAAACACCATATATTTT; CDR3aa: CASTSGNTIYF
v_gene: TRBV6-1; abundance: few; j_gene: TRBJ2-1; d_gene: .; CDR3nt: TGTGCCAGCAGTGAAGTGTATAAGGGGCCTTACATCGAGCAGTTCTTC; CDR3aa: CASSEVYKGPYIEQFF
v_gene: TRBV11-2; abundance: .; j_gene: TRBJ2-7; d_gene: .; CDR3nt: TGTGCCAGCAGCTTCCCCGGGATCCCCTACGAGCAGTACTTC; CDR3aa: CASSFPGIPYEQYF
v_gene: TRBV5-1; abundance: .; j_gene: TRBJ2-5; d_gene: .; CDR3nt: TGCGCCAGCAGACGTCGAGCACAAGAGACCCAGTACTTC; CDR3aa: CASRRRAQETQYF